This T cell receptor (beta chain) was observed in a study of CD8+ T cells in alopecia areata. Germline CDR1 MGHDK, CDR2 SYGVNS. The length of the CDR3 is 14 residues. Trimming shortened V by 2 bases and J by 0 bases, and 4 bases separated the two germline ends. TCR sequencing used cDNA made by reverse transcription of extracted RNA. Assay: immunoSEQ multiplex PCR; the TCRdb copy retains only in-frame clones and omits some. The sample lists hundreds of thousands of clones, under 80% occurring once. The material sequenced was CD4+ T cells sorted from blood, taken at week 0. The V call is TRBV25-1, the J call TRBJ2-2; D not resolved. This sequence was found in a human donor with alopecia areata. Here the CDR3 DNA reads TGTGCCAGCAGTGAACAGCCGAACACCGGGGAGCTGTTTTTT. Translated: CASSEQPNTGELFF.